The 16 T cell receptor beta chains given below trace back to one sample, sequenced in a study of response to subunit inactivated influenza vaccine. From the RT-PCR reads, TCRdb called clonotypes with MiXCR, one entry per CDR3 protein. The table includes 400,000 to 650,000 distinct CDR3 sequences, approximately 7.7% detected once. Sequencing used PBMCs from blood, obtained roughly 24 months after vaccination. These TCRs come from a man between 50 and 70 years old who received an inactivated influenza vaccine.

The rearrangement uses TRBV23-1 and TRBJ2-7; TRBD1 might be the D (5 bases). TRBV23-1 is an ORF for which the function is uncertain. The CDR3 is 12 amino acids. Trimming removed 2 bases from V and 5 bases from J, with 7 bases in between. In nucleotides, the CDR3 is TGCGCCAGCAGTCAAGCAGGGCACGAGCAGTACTTC. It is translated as CASSQAGHEQYF.

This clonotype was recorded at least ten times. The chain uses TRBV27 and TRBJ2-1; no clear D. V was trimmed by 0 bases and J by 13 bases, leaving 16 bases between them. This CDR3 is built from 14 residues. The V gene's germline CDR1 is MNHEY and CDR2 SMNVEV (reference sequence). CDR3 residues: CASSLSPRAPSQFF. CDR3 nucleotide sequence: TGTGCCAGCAGTTTATCCCCCCGGGCCCCTTCCCAGTTCTTC.

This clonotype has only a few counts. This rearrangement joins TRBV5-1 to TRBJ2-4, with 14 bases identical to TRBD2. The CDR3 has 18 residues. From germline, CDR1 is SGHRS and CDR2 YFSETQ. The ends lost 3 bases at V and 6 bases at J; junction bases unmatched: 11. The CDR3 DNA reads TGCGCCAGCAGCTCGGGACTAGCGGGAGTATTGAGAGGAAACATTCAGTACTTC. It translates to CASSSGLAGVLRGNIQYF. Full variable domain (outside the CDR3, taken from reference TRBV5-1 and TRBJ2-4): KAGVTQTPRYLIKTRGQQVTLSCSPISGHRSVSWYQQTPGQGLQFLFEYFSETQRNKGNFPGRFSGRQFSNSRSEMNVSTLELGDSALYLCASSSGLAGVLRGNIQYFGAGTRLSVL.

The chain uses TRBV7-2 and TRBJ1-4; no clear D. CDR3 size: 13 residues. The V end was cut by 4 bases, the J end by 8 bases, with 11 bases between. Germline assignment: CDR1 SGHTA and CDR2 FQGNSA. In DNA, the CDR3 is TGTGCCAGCAGCTCTTACCGCTCGGAAAAACTGTTTTTT. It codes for CASSSYRSEKLFF.

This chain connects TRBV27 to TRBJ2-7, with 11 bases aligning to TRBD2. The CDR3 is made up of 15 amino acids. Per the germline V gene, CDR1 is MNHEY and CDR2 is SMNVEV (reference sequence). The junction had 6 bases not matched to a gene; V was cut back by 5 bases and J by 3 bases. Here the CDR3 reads CASSPETSGIYEQYF. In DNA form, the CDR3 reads TGTGCCAGCAGTCCCGAGACTAGCGGGATCTACGAGCAGTACTTC.

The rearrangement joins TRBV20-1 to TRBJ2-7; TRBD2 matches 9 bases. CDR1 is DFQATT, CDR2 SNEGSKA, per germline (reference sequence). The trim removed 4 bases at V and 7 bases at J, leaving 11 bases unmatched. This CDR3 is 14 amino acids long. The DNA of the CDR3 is TGCAGTGCTATTAATAGCGGGGGCCGTTGGGAGCAGTACTTC. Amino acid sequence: CSAINSGGRWEQYF.

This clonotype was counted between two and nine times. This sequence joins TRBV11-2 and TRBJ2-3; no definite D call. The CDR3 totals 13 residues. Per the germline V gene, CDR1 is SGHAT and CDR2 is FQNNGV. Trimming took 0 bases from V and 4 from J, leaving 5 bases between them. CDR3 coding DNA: TGTGCCAGCAGCTTAGAGCTGCCAGATACGCAGTATTTT. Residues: CASSLELPDTQYF.

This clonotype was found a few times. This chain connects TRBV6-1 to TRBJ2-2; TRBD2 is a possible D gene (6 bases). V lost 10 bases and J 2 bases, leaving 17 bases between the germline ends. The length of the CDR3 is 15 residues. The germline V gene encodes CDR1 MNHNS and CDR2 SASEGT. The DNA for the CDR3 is TGTGCCACCCGAGTTCTAGCGTCAAACACCGGGGAGCTGTTTTTT. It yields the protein CATRVLASNTGELFF.

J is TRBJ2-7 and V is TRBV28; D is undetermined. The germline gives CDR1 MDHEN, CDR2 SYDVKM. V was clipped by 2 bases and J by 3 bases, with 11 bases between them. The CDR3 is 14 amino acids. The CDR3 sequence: CASSLGQIIYEQYF. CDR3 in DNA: TGTGCCAGCAGTTTAGGGCAGATCATCTACGAGCAGTACTTC.

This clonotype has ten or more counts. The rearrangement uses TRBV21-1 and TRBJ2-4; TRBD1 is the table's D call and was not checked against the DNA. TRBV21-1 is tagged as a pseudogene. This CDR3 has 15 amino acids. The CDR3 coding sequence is TGTGCCAGCAGCAATCACAGCAGGGGCCAAAACATTCAGTACTTC. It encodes CASSNHSRGQNIQYF.

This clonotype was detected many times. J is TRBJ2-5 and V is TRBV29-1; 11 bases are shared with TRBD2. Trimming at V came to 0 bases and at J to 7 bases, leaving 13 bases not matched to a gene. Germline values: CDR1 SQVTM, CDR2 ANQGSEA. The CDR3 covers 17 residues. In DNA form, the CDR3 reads TGCAGCGTTGAAGATCCCCTGGAACTAGCGGGAGCCTGGACCCAGTACTTC. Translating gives CSVEDPLELAGAWTQYF.

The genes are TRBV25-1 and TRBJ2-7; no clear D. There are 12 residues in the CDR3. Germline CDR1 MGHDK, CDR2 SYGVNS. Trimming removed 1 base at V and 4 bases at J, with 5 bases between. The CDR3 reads CASSELGYEQYF. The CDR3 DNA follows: TGTGCCAGCAGTGAATTAGGGTACGAGCAGTACTTC.

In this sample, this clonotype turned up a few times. CDR3 sequence reads: CSVEDLGANYGYTF. CDR3 bases: TGCAGCGTTGAAGATCTAGGGGCTAACTATGGCTACACCTTC. V and J are TRBV29-1 and TRBJ1-2, with a weak D call TRBD1 (5 bases). Germline loops: CDR1 SQVTM, CDR2 ANQGSEA. V lost 0 bases to trimming and J lost 0 bases, with 8 bases between them. This CDR3 is 14 amino acids long.

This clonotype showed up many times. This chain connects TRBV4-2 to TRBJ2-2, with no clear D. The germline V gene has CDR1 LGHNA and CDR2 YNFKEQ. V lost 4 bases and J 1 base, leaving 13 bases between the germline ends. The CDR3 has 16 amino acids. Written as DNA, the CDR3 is TGTGCCAGCAGCCGTGATCGACAACTGAACACCGGGGAGCTGTTTTTT. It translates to CASSRDRQLNTGELFF.

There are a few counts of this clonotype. The CDR3 loop reads CSASGTSSGTDTQYF. In DNA form, the CDR3 reads TGCAGTGCTAGCGGGACTAGCTCTGGCACAGATACGCAGTATTTT. The genes are TRBV20-1 and TRBJ2-3; 9 bases fit TRBD2. The trim removed 3 bases at V and 1 base at J, leaving 5 bases unmatched. The CDR3 covers 15 residues. CDR1 and CDR2 from the germline V gene are DFQATT and SNEGSKA (reference sequence).

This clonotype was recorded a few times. CDR3 in amino acids: CSASSTSVYNEQFF. CDR3 nucleotide sequence: TGCAGTGCTAGCTCGACTAGCGTTTACAATGAGCAGTTCTTC. This chain joins TRBV20-1 and TRBJ2-1, with 8 bases that match TRBD2. V trimming: 3 bases; J trimming: 4 bases; junction bases outside the gene matches: 5. In germline, CDR1 is DFQATT, CDR2 SNEGSKA (reference sequence). The CDR3 is made up of 14 amino acids.